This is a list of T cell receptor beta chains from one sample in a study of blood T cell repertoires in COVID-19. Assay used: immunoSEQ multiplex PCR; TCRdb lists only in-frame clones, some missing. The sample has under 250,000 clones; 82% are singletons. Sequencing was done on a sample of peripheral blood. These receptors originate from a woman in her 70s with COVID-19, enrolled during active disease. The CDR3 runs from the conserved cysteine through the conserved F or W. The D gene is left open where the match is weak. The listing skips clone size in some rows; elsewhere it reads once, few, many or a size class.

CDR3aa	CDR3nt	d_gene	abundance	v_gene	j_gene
CASSSGLAGGREQYF	TGCGCCAGCAGTTCGGGACTAGCGGGAGGACGCGAGCAGTACTTC	TRBD2	once	TRBV5-1	TRBJ2-7
CASSIAGTTINEQFF	TGTGCCAGCAGTATAGCCGGGACTACCATAAATGAGCAGTTCTTC	TRBD2	.	TRBV28	TRBJ2-1
CASSQGGNQPQHF	TGTGCCAGCTCACAAGGGGGCAATCAGCCCCAGCATTTT	.	.	TRBV18	TRBJ1-5
CASSQGPGTENTEAFF	TGTGCCAGCAGCCAAGGTCCGGGGACAGAGAACACTGAAGCTTTCTTT	TRBD1	.	TRBV4-2	TRBJ1-1
CASSLFPGQSSYEQYF	TGTGCCAGCAGCTTATTCCCGGGACAGAGCTCCTACGAGCAGTACTTC	TRBD1	.	TRBV7-4	TRBJ2-7
CASTLGLAGGADTQYF	TGTGCCAGCACCCTGGGACTAGCGGGAGGGGCAGATACGCAGTATTTT	TRBD2	.	TRBV28	TRBJ2-3
CASRRRGTADTEAFF	TGTGCCAGCAGGCGACGAGGGACAGCCGACACTGAAGCTTTCTTT	TRBD1	.	TRBV6-5	TRBJ1-1
CASSRGTGTGEEKLFF	TGTGCCAGCAGCCGCGGGACCGGGACAGGTGAAGAAAAACTGTTTTTT	TRBD1	.	TRBV27	TRBJ1-4
CASTVGTGVRSGNTIYF	TGTGCCAGCACGGTGGGGACAGGCGTCCGCTCTGGAAACACCATATATTTT	TRBD1	.	TRBV28	TRBJ1-3
CASSLQGTDTQYF	TGTGCCAGCAGCCTACAGGGGACAGATACGCAGTATTTT	TRBD1	once	TRBV7-9	TRBJ2-3
CSGGVGQDTQYF	TGCAGCGGGGGGGTCGGACAGGATACGCAGTATTTT	.	.	TRBV29-1	TRBJ2-3
CASSLGRDQYF	TGTGCCAGCAGCTTAGGGCGGGACCAGTACTTC	.	.	TRBV7-2	TRBJ2-7
CSVGDNRGSPLHF	TGCAGCGTAGGGGACAATCGGGGTTCACCCCTCCACTTT	.	.	TRBV29-1	TRBJ1-6
CASSVRQTQETQYF	TGTGCCAGCAGCGTCAGACAGACACAAGAGACCCAGTACTTC	.	.	TRBV9	TRBJ2-5
CASRGASGSGGTDTQYF	TGCGCCAGCAGGGGGGCTAGCGGGAGCGGGGGCACAGATACGCAGTATTTT	TRBD2	.	TRBV5-1	TRBJ2-3
CASSGGQGLMDSGNTIYF	TGTGCCAGCTCAGGAGGACAGGGTCTAATGGACTCTGGAAACACCATATATTTT	TRBD1	.	TRBV18	TRBJ1-3
CATSSYGQGTNQPQHF	TGTGCCACCAGCAGTTACGGACAGGGGACTAATCAGCCCCAGCATTTT	TRBD1	.	TRBV15	TRBJ1-5
CASSVLTGGNSPLHF	TGTGCCAGCAGTGTCCTGACAGGGGGAAATTCACCCCTCCACTTT	TRBD1	.	TRBV28	TRBJ1-6
CAINERGRKNEQFF	TGTGCCATCAATGAGAGGGGGCGCAAAAATGAGCAGTTCTTC	TRBD1	.	TRBV10-3	TRBJ2-1
CASSYQLGQLVVAFF	TGTGCCAGCAGTTACCAATTGGGCCAGCTGGTCGTAGCTTTCTTT	.	.	TRBV6-6	TRBJ1-1
CASSGDRENYNEQFF	TGTGCCAGCAGTGGGGACAGGGAAAACTACAATGAGCAGTTCTTC	TRBD1	.	TRBV2	TRBJ2-1
CSVGQVPRYEQYF	TGCAGCGTTGGACAGGTTCCTCGCTACGAGCAGTACTTC	.	.	TRBV29-1	TRBJ2-7
CAWRSTDPAYSFYTEAFF	TGTGCCTGGAGATCGACAGACCCGGCCTACTCGTTTTACACTGAAGCTTTCTTT	.	.	TRBV30	TRBJ1-1
CPPRQGGGLVDEQYF	TGCCCCCCCCGCCAAGGGGGGGGGCTGGTCGACGAGCAGTACTTC	.	.	TRBV4-3	TRBJ2-7
CASRIDGNSPLHF	TGTGCCAGCAGAATAGACGGGAATTCACCCCTCCACTTT	.	.	TRBV2	TRBJ1-6
CASSDGRGSSPLHF	TGTGCCAGCAGTGACGGTCGGGGGAGCTCACCCCTCCACTTT	.	.	TRBV2	TRBJ1-6
CATSDGQGNTYEQYF	TGTGCCACCAGTGATGGCCAGGGAAACACTTACGAGCAGTACTTC	.	.	TRBV24-1	TRBJ2-7
CATSDSGTSGIDTQYF	TGTGCCACCAGTGATTCCGGGACTAGCGGGATAGATACGCAGTATTTT	TRBD2	.	TRBV24-1	TRBJ2-3
CASSLRGLGNNEQFF	TGTGCCAGCAGCTTAAGAGGGTTGGGTAACAATGAGCAGTTCTTC	.	.	TRBV7-3	TRBJ2-1
CSVESRREDGYTF	TGCAGCGTTGAATCACGGAGGGAGGATGGCTACACCTTC	.	.	TRBV29-1	TRBJ1-2
CASTRQGSITGELFF	TGTGCCAGCACGAGACAGGGGTCGATCACCGGGGAGCTGTTTTTT	TRBD1	.	TRBV5-4	TRBJ2-2
CASSLDPGNQPQHF	TGTGCCAGCAGCTTAGACCCGGGGAATCAGCCCCAGCATTTT	.	.	TRBV7-2	TRBJ1-5
CASSMAYENTEAFF	TGTGCCAGTAGTATGGCTTACGAGAACACTGAAGCTTTCTTT	.	few	TRBV19	TRBJ1-1